One and the same sample provided the 27 T cell receptor beta chains below, sequenced in a study of blood T cell repertoires in COVID-19 (dated by TCRdb to about 2020). The library was generated by the immunoSEQ multiplex PCR assay. Sourced from immuneACCESS, this table was stored by TCRdb with only in-frame sequences that have V and J called. A share of the clones is absent; for the studies checked, an unresolved V gene accounts for under half, and the remainder has no known explanation. This sample is represented by 180,000 or so clones; over 70% of them were singletons. Around 6.3% of the sample lies in the top ten. The sequenced material came from peripheral blood. These receptors came from a woman in her forties with COVID-19, enrolled during active disease.

The V gene is TRBV28, the J gene TRBJ2-5, with no clear D. V was clipped by 2 bases and J by 8 bases, with 18 bases between them. CDR3 size: 15 residues. Germline lookup yields CDR1 MDHEN and CDR2 SYDVKM. The CDR3 sequence is CASSLPRPEHGTQYF. Here the CDR3 DNA reads TGTGCCAGCAGTTTACCGAGGCCCGAGCATGGCACCCAGTACTTC.

The V and J genes are TRBV4-1 and TRBJ1-2; 7 nucleotides line up with TRBD1. Germline loops: CDR1 MGHRA, CDR2 YSYEKL. J lost 2 bases, V lost 3 bases, and 6 bases had no gene match. The CDR3 has 15 amino acids. The CDR3 loop is CASSHTGTANYGYTF. The CDR3 bases are TGCGCCAGCAGCCATACCGGGACAGCAAACTATGGCTACACCTTC.

CDR3 residues: CASSEGGLQETQYF. CDR3 DNA: TGCGCCAGCAGTGAGGGCGGGCTCCAAGAGACCCAGTACTTC. The V and J genes are TRBV10-1 and TRBJ2-5; a possible D gene is TRBD2 (5 bases). The germline V gene encodes CDR1 WNHNN and CDR2 SYGVQD (reference sequence). The CDR3 spans 14 residues. Trimming took off 2 bases at V and 1 base at J, with 8 bases between the two ends.

V and J are TRBV3-1 (or the pseudogene TRBV3-2) and TRBJ2-2; 8 nucleotides match TRBD2. Unmatched junction bases numbered 5, after V lost 4 bases and J lost 4 bases. From germline, CDR1 is LGHDT and CDR2 YNNKEL (reference sequence). The CDR3 consists of 15 residues. The CDR3 is CASSRRGGVTGELFF. In nucleotides, the CDR3 is TGTGCCAGCAGCCGCCGGGGGGGCGTCACCGGGGAGCTGTTTTTT.

J is TRBJ2-3 and V is TRBV24-1, with TRBD1 matching 8 bases. V trimming: 5 bases; J trimming: 1 base; junction bases outside the gene matches: 4. CDR1 and CDR2 from the germline V gene are KGHDR and SFDVKD. CDR3 length equals 15 residues. The DNA of the CDR3 is TGTGCCACCAGTGTTCCAGGGGGCGGCACAGATACGCAGTATTTT. Protein sequence: CATSVPGGGTDTQYF.

The chain combines TRBV7-9 with TRBJ1-3, with TRBD1 as a possible D gene (5 bases). The V and J ends lost 10 bases and 4 bases respectively, with 14 bases between them. The CDR3 spans 13 residues. The germline gives CDR1 SEHNR, CDR2 FQNEAQ (reference sequence). CDR3 loop: CATLKGLGNTIYF. The CDR3 DNA follows: TGTGCCACCTTAAAGGGGTTAGGAAACACCATATATTTT. Using reference TRBV7-9 and TRBJ1-3 for the parts outside the CDR3, the full variable domain is DTGVSQNPRHKITKRGQNVTFRCDPISEHNRLYWYRQTLGQGPEFLTYFQNEAQLEKSRLLSDRFSAERPKGSFSTLEIQRTEQGDSAMYLCATLKGLGNTIYFGEGSWLTVV.

The J gene is TRBJ2-1, the V gene TRBV19, with D maybe TRBD2 (5 bases). V was clipped by 3 bases and J by 10 bases, with 13 bases between them. Germline assignment: CDR1 LNHDA and CDR2 SQIVND (reference sequence). The CDR3 is 13 residues long. The CDR3: CASSMDSVREQFF. CDR3 DNA sequence: TGTGCCAGTAGTATGGATAGCGTAAGAGAGCAGTTCTTC.

The genes are TRBV18 and TRBJ2-7, with 8 bases that match TRBD1. The germline CDR1 and CDR2 sequences are KGHSH and LQKENI. V shed 8 bases, J shed 1 base, and the junction held 7 bases outside the gene matches. This CDR3 contains 14 residues. CDR3 protein: CASVTGDRSYEQYF. CDR3 coding DNA: TGTGCCAGCGTAACGGGGGACAGGTCCTACGAGCAGTACTTC.

The chain recombines TRBV5-4 with TRBJ2-2, with D maybe TRBD2 (6 bases). Germline assignment: CDR1 SGHNT and CDR2 YYREEE (reference sequence). The CDR3 is made up of 17 amino acids. The V end was cut by 4 bases, the J end by 4 bases, with 20 bases between. CDR3 sequence: CASSQGAGTRGTGELFF. DNA for the CDR3: TGTGCCAGCAGCCAAGGGGCAGGGACTCGGGGCACCGGGGAGCTGTTTTTT. Full variable domain (outside the CDR3, taken from reference TRBV5-4 and TRBJ2-2): ETGVTQSPTHLIKTRGQQVTLRCSSQSGHNTVSWYQQALGQGPQFIFQYYREEENGRGNFPPRFSGLQFPNYSSELNVNALELDDSALYLCASSQGAGTRGTGELFFGEGSRLTVL.

This chain joins TRBV7-9 and TRBJ2-2; 11 bases are a match to TRBD2. In germline, CDR1 is SEHNR, CDR2 FQNEAQ (reference sequence). V dropped 5 bases and J dropped 4; count of bases not matched to a gene: 6. CDR3 length: 16 residues. DNA of the CDR3: TGTGCCAGCAGCCCTGGGACTAGCGGATTCACCGGGGAGCTGTTTTTT. Its translation is CASSPGTSGFTGELFF.

The V gene is TRBV2, the J gene TRBJ1-4, with D possibly matching TRBD1 (6 bases). V lost 4 bases to trimming and J lost 5 bases, with 14 bases between them. The CDR3 consists of 15 residues. Germline lookup yields CDR1 SNHLY and CDR2 FYNNEI. The CDR3: CASSVTGPINEKLFF. The CDR3 DNA follows: TGTGCCAGCAGTGTTACAGGGCCCATAAATGAAAAACTGTTTTTT.

The chain combines TRBV12-5 with TRBJ1-1; possible D gene TRBD1, 6 bases. This CDR3 has 13 residues. V lost 2 bases, J lost 5 bases, and 9 bases lay in between. Germline CDR1 and CDR2: LGHNT and FRNRAP. The CDR3 nucleotides are TGTGCTAGTGGTTTGCGAGGGGGTACTGAAGCTTTCTTT. Protein sequence: CASGLRGGTEAFF.

This clone was seen a single time. The chain employs TRBV5-1 and TRBJ2-5; 7 positions match TRBD1. With 4 bases clipped from V and 5 bases from J, the junction kept 14 bases outside the gene matches. The CDR3 extends over 16 amino acids. Germline V gene lookup returns CDR1 SGHRS and CDR2 YFSETQ. The CDR3 reads CASSTPDRPLGETQYF. The DNA for the CDR3 is TGCGCCAGCAGCACCCCGGACAGGCCACTGGGGGAGACCCAGTACTTC.

This chain links TRBV3-1 (or the pseudogene TRBV3-2) with TRBJ1-1; D is perhaps TRBD1 (6 bases). V was clipped by 1 base and J by 12 bases, with 12 bases between them. In germline, CDR1 is LGHDT, CDR2 YNNKEL (reference sequence). The CDR3 consists of 12 residues. CDR3 in amino acids: CASSQAGTWTFF. In DNA, the CDR3 is TGTGCCAGCAGCCAAGCCGGGACATGGACTTTCTTT.

The rearrangement links TRBV19 to TRBJ1-2, with a tentative D call TRBD1 (5 bases). V was cut by 5 bases and J by 2 bases, with 15 bases left in between. The CDR3 consists of 15 residues. Germline V CDR1 and CDR2: LNHDA, SQIVND (reference sequence). The CDR3 loop reads CASSRWDGGNYGYTF. The CDR3, as DNA: TGTGCCAGTAGTCGATGGGACGGGGGGAACTATGGCTACACCTTC. Drawing the rest from reference TRBV19 and TRBJ1-2, the complete variable domain is DGGITQSPKYLFRKEGQNVTLSCEQNLNHDAMYWYRQDPGQGLRLIYYSQIVNDFQKGDIAEGYSVSREKKESFPLTVTSAQKNPTAFYLCASSRWDGGNYGYTFGSGTRLTVV.

The chain carries TRBV7-9 and TRBJ1-3; a weak D match, TRBD1 (6 bases). Germline CDR1 SEHNR, CDR2 FQNEAQ (reference sequence). This CDR3 contains 16 residues. V lost 5 bases, J lost 0 bases, and 14 bases lay in between. This CDR3 reads CASSVAQQGSGNTIYF. The CDR3 DNA reads as TGTGCCAGCAGCGTTGCCCAACAGGGCTCTGGAAACACCATATATTTT.

The CDR3 region has the DNA TGTGCCAGCAGTGAGCAGGGTCGTCAGTATGGCTACACCTTC. Amino acid sequence: CASSEQGRQYGYTF. The V and J genes are TRBV6-1 and TRBJ1-2; tentative D call: TRBD1 (5 bases). Germline values: CDR1 MNHNS, CDR2 SASEGT. The V end lost 3 bases, the J end lost 5 bases, and 13 bases lay between the germline ends. CDR3 length equals 14 residues.

This chain links TRBV19 with TRBJ1-1, with D possibly matching TRBD1 (5 bases). V was trimmed by 10 bases and J by 7 bases, leaving 13 bases between them. CDR3 length equals 11 residues. In germline, CDR1 is LNHDA, CDR2 SQIVND (reference sequence). In nucleotides, the CDR3 is TGTGCCACCTTGGACATGAATGAAGCTTTCTTT. Its translation: CATLDMNEAFF.

The chain joins TRBV6-4 to TRBJ1-2; D might be TRBD1 (6 bases). This CDR3 is built from 15 residues. The germline gives CDR1 MRHNA, CDR2 SNTAGT. V dropped 2 bases and J dropped 4 bases, with 14 bases sitting between them. CDR3 sequence reads: CASSDGQGPTYGYTF. The CDR3 coding sequence is TGTGCCAGCAGTGACGGGCAGGGGCCCACCTATGGCTACACCTTC.

The rearrangement uses TRBV28 and TRBJ2-7; no firm D call. The CDR3 totals 12 residues. The germline V gene encodes CDR1 MDHEN and CDR2 SYDVKM. The V and J ends lost 7 bases and 4 bases respectively, with 11 bases between them. In DNA form, the CDR3 reads TGTGCCAGCACGAGATCTACTTACGAGCAGTACTTC. It yields the protein CASTRSTYEQYF.

The gene calls are TRBV19 and TRBJ1-2; D unresolved. The ends were cut back, 3 bases at V and 8 bases at J, with 22 bases in the middle. Germline lookup yields CDR1 LNHDA and CDR2 SQIVND (reference sequence). The CDR3 spans 16 residues. In DNA, the CDR3 is TGTGCCAGTAGTATCGCCTTGGGCAACCCCTCATGGGGCTACACCTTC. It yields the protein CASSIALGNPSWGYTF.

This chain links TRBV7-2 with TRBJ1-5, with D possibly matching TRBD1 (5 bases). Germline values: CDR1 SGHTA, CDR2 FQGNSA. This CDR3 is 13 amino acids long. V was trimmed by 6 bases and J by 7 bases, leaving 13 bases between them. CDR3 DNA: TGTGCCAGCAGGGGTGCCCGGGGGCAGCCCCAGCATTTT. Its translation: CASRGARGQPQHF.

The chain combines TRBV4-1 with TRBJ2-3, with 7 bases aligning to TRBD2. The V gene's germline CDR1 is MGHRA and CDR2 YSYEKL. CDR3 length: 17 residues. Unmatched junction bases numbered 10, after V lost 0 bases and J lost 4 bases. In DNA form, the CDR3 reads TGCGCCAGCAGCCAAGAACGGCGGGGGAAGTCCGCAGATACGCAGTATTTT. It is translated as CASSQERRGKSADTQYF.

The rearrangement links TRBV28 to TRBJ2-7; no clear D gene. V was shortened by 0 bases and J by 7 bases, with 7 bases between the two germline ends. In germline, CDR1 is MDHEN, CDR2 SYDVKM. The CDR3 spans 12 residues. The CDR3 DNA sequence: TGTGCCAGCAGTTTATGGTCGGGTGAGCAGTACTTC. The encoded protein is CASSLWSGEQYF.

DNA of the CDR3: TGTGCCAGCAGAGGACAGGGGGAATTCAATGAGCAGTTCTTC. This codes for CASRGQGEFNEQFF. This sequence joins TRBV6-5 and TRBJ2-1, with TRBD1 identical over 10 bases. This CDR3 is built from 14 residues. Germline CDR1 MNHEY, CDR2 SVGAGI. V shed 6 bases, J shed 6 bases, and the junction held 5 bases outside the gene matches.

As regards this clone: In the same sample, other DNA sequences code for this CDR3. The V call is TRBV4-1, the J call TRBJ1-1; D may be TRBD1 (5 bases). Trimming pared 4 bases from V and 0 bases from J, leaving 15 bases between. This CDR3 spans 16 amino acids. The germline V gene encodes CDR1 MGHRA and CDR2 YSYEKL. The CDR3 DNA is TGCGCCAGCAGCCTGGGGCAGGGATCTATGAACACTGAAGCTTTCTTT. The encoded protein is CASSLGQGSMNTEAFF.

The chain uses TRBV5-1 and TRBJ1-1; possibly TRBD1 for D (5 bases). The germline CDR1 and CDR2 sequences are SGHRS and YFSETQ. CDR3 length: 13 amino acids. V dropped 2 bases and J dropped 4 bases, with 9 bases sitting between them. The CDR3 loop reads CASSFQGATEAFF. CDR3 nucleotide sequence: TGCGCCAGCAGCTTCCAAGGGGCCACTGAAGCTTTCTTT.